The rows below give T cell receptor beta chains drawn from one sample of a study of blood T cell repertoires in COVID-19. Produced via immunoSEQ multiplex PCR; TCRdb's table is partial and in-frame only. Of fewer than 450,000 clones listed, roughly 90% are singletons. The sample taken for sequencing was PBMCs or T cells enriched from blood (not recorded which). These receptors all come from a woman aged 40 to 49 with acute COVID-19. Each CDR3 is given without its conserved first and last residue. Fields, in order: J gene, V gene, CDR3 protein.

J: TRBJ1-2; V: TRBV12-3/TRBV12-4; CDR3: ASRNRVINGYT
J: TRBJ1-1; V: TRBV19; CDR3: ASSILGTGFYTEAF
J: TRBJ1-4; V: TRBV18; CDR3: ASSPPGPGNEKLF
J: TRBJ1-6; V: TRBV30; CDR3: AWSVRDRQTRNSPLH
J: TRBJ2-7; V: TRBV5-4; CDR3: ASSKRTSGGYEQY
J: TRBJ1-6; V: TRBV7-8; CDR3: ASSLVGQIYNSPLH
J: TRBJ1-4; V: TRBV6-5; CDR3: ASRYRGPNEKLF
J: TRBJ1-1; V: TRBV29-1; CDR3: SVVITLAF
J: TRBJ2-2; V: TRBV5-1; CDR3: ASSLRDRGGGELF
J: TRBJ2-2; V: TRBV6-5; CDR3: ASSAGLAGGELF
J: TRBJ1-2; V: TRBV5-1; CDR3: ASSLGTVDRGYT
J: TRBJ2-7; V: TRBV27; CDR3: ASSLSHRGEQY
J: TRBJ2-7; V: TRBV30; CDR3: AWKNSGTLSYEQY
J: TRBJ2-2; V: TRBV5-4; CDR3: ASSLTGVNTGELF
J: TRBJ1-2; V: TRBV18; CDR3: ASSPRDISPNGYT
J: TRBJ2-5; V: TRBV10-3; CDR3: ANRQGAGETQY
J: TRBJ2-5; V: TRBV5-1; CDR3: ASSLAGVGYQETQY
J: TRBJ1-1; V: TRBV6-5; CDR3: ASSYRLGATEAF
J: TRBJ2-7; V: TRBV27; CDR3: ASSLRRQAEQY
J: TRBJ1-2; V: TRBV27; CDR3: ASSRDRETSNYGYT
J: TRBJ2-7; V: TRBV5-5; CDR3: ASSLARDRGRSSYEQY
J: TRBJ1-2; V: TRBV28; CDR3: ASSLNGRGLRGYT
J: TRBJ1-2; V: TRBV4-2; CDR3: ASSQLARDYGYT
J: TRBJ1-6; V: TRBV6-6; CDR3: ASSQTTGSPLH
J: TRBJ2-7; V: TRBV27; CDR3: ASSYREEQY
J: TRBJ1-6; V: TRBV14; CDR3: ASSLWAVNSPLH
J: TRBJ1-5; V: TRBV18; CDR3: ASSPYTGQESQPQH
J: TRBJ2-1; V: TRBV3-1/TRBV3-2; CDR3: ASSQAWDRGGNEQF
J: TRBJ1-2; V: TRBV19; CDR3: ASRRTGGIYGYT
J: TRBJ1-1; V: TRBV7-9; CDR3: ASSHTGERRTEAF
J: TRBJ1-4; V: TRBV15; CDR3: ATSGNRGEKLF
J: TRBJ2-2; V: TRBV15; CDR3: ATSRLAGGTGELF
J: TRBJ1-2; V: TRBV4-1; CDR3: ASSQENRVNYGYT
J: TRBJ2-5; V: TRBV6-6; CDR3: ASSASRNEETQY
J: TRBJ2-2; V: TRBV10-2; CDR3: ASLDRAGELF
J: TRBJ1-2; V: TRBV7-9; CDR3: ASSLEVGSYGYT
J: TRBJ1-6; V: TRBV30; CDR3: AWDRDNSPLH
J: TRBJ2-5; V: TRBV18; CDR3: ASSPGRGRQETQY
J: TRBJ1-2; V: TRBV6-5; CDR3: ASSRDREVYGYT
J: TRBJ1-6; V: TRBV6-5; CDR3: ASSERQDNSPLH
J: TRBJ1-6; V: TRBV6-1; CDR3: ASSEGGETPLH
J: TRBJ1-5; V: TRBV19; CDR3: ASSIDRQGLNQPQH
J: TRBJ2-7; V: TRBV27; CDR3: ASSTTLSYEQY
J: TRBJ2-1; V: TRBV10-2; CDR3: ASSEPRGRGLHNEQF
J: TRBJ1-2; V: TRBV19; CDR3: ASSTGPYGYT
J: TRBJ2-3; V: TRBV4-2; CDR3: ASSIAGGPDTQY
J: TRBJ1-1; V: TRBV30; CDR3: AWSVRVTTEAF
J: TRBJ2-7; V: TRBV7-8; CDR3: ASSLAEPYEQY
J: TRBJ2-4; V: TRBV29-1; CDR3: SVEGTSGGVLAKNIQY
J: TRBJ2-5; V: TRBV5-1; CDR3: ASSNPGGETQY
J: TRBJ1-2; V: TRBV11-2; CDR3: ASSLDRGAKGYT
J: TRBJ2-1; V: TRBV2; CDR3: ASYRQGAGNEQF
J: TRBJ1-1; V: TRBV12-3/TRBV12-4; CDR3: ASSREGAEAF
J: TRBJ2-5; V: TRBV9; CDR3: ASSVAGLAEETQY
J: TRBJ1-4; V: TRBV11-2; CDR3: ASSRSTGRREKLF
J: TRBJ2-7; V: TRBV29-1; CDR3: SVGETYEQY
J: TRBJ1-5; V: TRBV19; CDR3: ASSPNQGSNQPQH
J: TRBJ1-2; V: TRBV7-9; CDR3: ASSPSDTAYGGYT
J: TRBJ2-3; V: TRBV3-1/TRBV3-2; CDR3: ASSQGARDTQY
J: TRBJ2-1; V: TRBV7-6; CDR3: ASSTTSGRMSYNEQF